This T cell receptor beta chain was obtained from a study of T cells in Graves' hyperthyroidism and ophthalmopathy. With V trimmed by 4 bases and J by 6 bases, 9 bases remained unmatched. This CDR3 has 14 residues. Germline values: CDR1 SGHRS, CDR2 YFSETQ. TCR beta CDR3 region amplification was performed from RNA transcripts. RT-PCR in the first round (using the HTBI primer set) targeted the TCR CDR3. TCRdb reprocessed the multiplex PCR reads with MiXCR, giving one entry per CDR3 protein. The sample has around 380,000 distinct CDR3 sequences; approximately 12% are singletons. This clonotype showed up many times. Its antigen is still unknown. Study-wide points: Blood also showed most of the thyroid clonotypes that were expanded above 0.001.

This TCR was sampled from a man aged 25 to 45 with Graves' hyperthyroidism that later progressed to Graves' ophthalmopathy. Specimen: blood. The V and J genes are TRBV5-1 and TRBJ2-7, with 8 nucleotides matching TRBD2. The CDR3 spells CASSPGGAHGEQYF. CDR3 coding DNA: TGCGCCAGCAGCCCCGGGGGGGCGCATGGCGAGCAGTACTTC.